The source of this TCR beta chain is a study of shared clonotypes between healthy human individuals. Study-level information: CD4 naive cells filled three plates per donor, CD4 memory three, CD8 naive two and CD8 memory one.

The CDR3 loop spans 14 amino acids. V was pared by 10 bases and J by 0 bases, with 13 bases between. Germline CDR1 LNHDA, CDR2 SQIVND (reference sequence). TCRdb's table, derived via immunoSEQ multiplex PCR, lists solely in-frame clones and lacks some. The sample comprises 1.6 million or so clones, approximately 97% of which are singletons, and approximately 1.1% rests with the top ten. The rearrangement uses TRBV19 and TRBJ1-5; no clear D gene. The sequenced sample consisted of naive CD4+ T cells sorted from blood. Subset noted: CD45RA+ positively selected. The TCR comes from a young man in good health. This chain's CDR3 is CATYGGYSNQPQHF. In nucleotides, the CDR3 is TGTGCCACCTATGGAGGTTATAGCAATCAGCCCCAGCATTTT.